Described below is a single T cell receptor beta chain sequence and its context. The V and J ends lost 1 base and 1 base respectively, with 12 bases between them. The CDR3 has 16 residues. CDR1 is SGHTA and CDR2 is FQGNSA in the germline V gene. TCRdb's copy holds only in-frame clones and misses some; the assay was immunoSEQ multiplex PCR. The table has over 200,000 clones, 65% to 85% seen once. The sample originates from a study of blood T cell repertoires in COVID-19. About the study: The samples span acute and convalescent COVID-19 from the United States, Italy and Spain. In each case, the material was cDNA or gDNA derived from T cells, B-cell-depleted T cells, or PBMCs.

The receptor's source is a woman aged 50 to 60 with acute or convalescent COVID-19. Specimen: peripheral blood. The chain combines TRBV7-2 with TRBJ2-3; D perhaps matches TRBD2 (5 bases). The CDR3, as DNA: TGTGCCAGCAGCTTAGGGTCTAGCAGACGCACAGATACGCAGTATTTT. Translating it yields CASSLGSSRRTDTQYF.